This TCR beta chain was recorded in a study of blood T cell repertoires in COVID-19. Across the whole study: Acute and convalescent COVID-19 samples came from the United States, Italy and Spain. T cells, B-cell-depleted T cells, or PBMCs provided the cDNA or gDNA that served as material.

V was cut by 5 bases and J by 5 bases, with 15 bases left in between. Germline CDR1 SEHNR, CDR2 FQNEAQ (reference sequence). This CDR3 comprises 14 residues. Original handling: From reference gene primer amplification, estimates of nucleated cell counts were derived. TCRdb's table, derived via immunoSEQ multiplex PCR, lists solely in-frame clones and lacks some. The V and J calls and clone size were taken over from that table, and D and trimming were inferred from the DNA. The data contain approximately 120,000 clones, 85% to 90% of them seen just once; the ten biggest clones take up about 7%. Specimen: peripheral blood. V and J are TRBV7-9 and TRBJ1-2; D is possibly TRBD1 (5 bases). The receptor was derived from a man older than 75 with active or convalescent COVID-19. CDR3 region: CASSPSGEAYGYTF. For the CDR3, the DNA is TGTGCCAGCAGCCCCTCGGGGGAAGCGTATGGCTACACCTTC.